The rows below give T cell receptor beta chains drawn from one sample of a study of CXCR3-negative and CXCR3-positive naive CD8 T cells. TCRdb reanalyzed the 5' RACE reads and collapses them to one entry per CDR3 protein, without DNA. The sample data list approximately 100,000 distinct CDR3 sequences. The sample consisted of naive CXCR3- CD8+ T cells from blood. These receptors were collected from a human donor in good health. Some clones in this sample may be carry-over from other donors' samples. The CDR3 runs from the conserved cysteine through the conserved F or W. The order of the fields is V gene, J gene, CDR3 protein.

V: TRBV7-9
J: TRBJ2-3
CDR3: CASLLSTDTQYF

V: TRBV13
J: TRBJ2-7
CDR3: CASSPGSSHRYF

V: TRBV29-1
J: TRBJ2-3
CDR3: CSAVGGTQDTQYF

V: TRBV28
J: TRBJ2-1
CDR3: CASSLDDGYNEQFF

V: TRBV29-1
J: TRBJ2-3
CDR3: CSVVGRTDSTDTQYF

V: TRBV4-3
J: TRBJ2-7
CDR3: CASSQGELSYEQYF

V: TRBV19
J: TRBJ2-1
CDR3: CASSISPGGGGEQFF

V: TRBV28
J: TRBJ1-2
CDR3: CASSFMSSDPNEYYGYTF

V: TRBV7-9
J: TRBJ2-7
CDR3: CASSSTGSLEQYF

V: TRBV6-2/TRBV6-3
J: TRBJ2-7
CDR3: CASSPPGRAEQYF

V: TRBV12-3/TRBV12-4
J: TRBJ2-1
CDR3: CATRGQDNEQFF

V: TRBV19
J: TRBJ2-7
CDR3: CASIDGAYEQYF

V: TRBV4-2
J: TRBJ1-1
CDR3: CASSPRVLGTEAFF

V: TRBV12-3/TRBV12-4
J: TRBJ1-4
CDR3: CASRDQDRPGEKLFF

V: TRBV18
J: TRBJ2-1
CDR3: CASSPIPGHEYNEQFF

V: TRBV21-1
J: TRBJ1-5
CDR3: CASSASCGRGSGNQPQHF

V: TRBV20-1
J: TRBJ2-5
CDR3: CSARGPVGQETQYF

V: TRBV6-5
J: TRBJ2-7
CDR3: CASSTVDTSYEQYF

V: TRBV6-6
J: TRBJ2-5
CDR3: CASSYTSGRETQYF

V: TRBV12-3/TRBV12-4
J: TRBJ2-1
CDR3: CATADLSVVYNEQFF

V: TRBV11-2
J: TRBJ2-1
CDR3: CASSLVRTSGGPNNEQFF

V: TRBV12-3/TRBV12-4
J: TRBJ2-1
CDR3: CASSPEAGGVGDEQFF

V: TRBV5-1
J: TRBJ1-4
CDR3: CASSLVGTDIIF

V: TRBV29-1
J: TRBJ2-7
CDR3: CSVDVQGPSYEQYF

V: TRBV28
J: TRBJ2-1
CDR3: CASSLWQVHNEQFF

V: TRBV7-2
J: TRBJ1-1
CDR3: CASSLAGRGHTEAFF

V: TRBV6-2/TRBV6-3
J: TRBJ2-5
CDR3: CASSAIPIQGTQYF

V: TRBV7-9
J: TRBJ2-7
CDR3: CASSISGAPGGEQYF

V: TRBV6-1
J: TRBJ2-7
CDR3: CASSETRAVSYEQYF

V: TRBV3-1
J: TRBJ2-3
CDR3: CASSQDLAGLRDTQYF

V: TRBV29-1
J: TRBJ2-1
CDR3: CSVSGPLGNEQFF

V: TRBV29-1
J: TRBJ2-1
CDR3: CSAGTENEQFF

V: TRBV15
J: TRBJ2-3
CDR3: CATSAGTKRLSTDTQYF

V: TRBV28
J: TRBJ2-1
CDR3: CASTLLVSSYNEQFF

V: TRBV7-6
J: TRBJ1-1
CDR3: CASTRTGDPYMNTEAFF

V: TRBV28
J: TRBJ2-3
CDR3: CASSLPGLGEGTSTDTQYF

V: TRBV11-3
J: TRBJ2-5
CDR3: CASSPQRGAGETQYF

V: TRBV28
J: TRBJ2-1
CDR3: CASSLPSSFSYNEQFF

V: TRBV7-2
J: TRBJ2-7
CDR3: CASSSAGYEQYF

V: TRBV6-5
J: TRBJ1-2
CDR3: CASSANRGAYGYTF

V: TRBV6-6
J: TRBJ2-7
CDR3: CASGGTSGSLEQYF

V: TRBV7-9
J: TRBJ2-1
CDR3: CASSLDVGLNEQFF

V: TRBV20-1
J: TRBJ2-1
CDR3: CSARDPGLASLDEQFF

V: TRBV7-9
J: TRBJ2-4
CDR3: CASSASGRENF

V: TRBV10-2
J: TRBJ2-7
CDR3: CASSVGSLPEQYF

V: TRBV11-2
J: TRBJ2-7
CDR3: CASSSTTTSYEQYF

V: TRBV10-3
J: TRBJ2-7
CDR3: CAITAETGKGEQYF